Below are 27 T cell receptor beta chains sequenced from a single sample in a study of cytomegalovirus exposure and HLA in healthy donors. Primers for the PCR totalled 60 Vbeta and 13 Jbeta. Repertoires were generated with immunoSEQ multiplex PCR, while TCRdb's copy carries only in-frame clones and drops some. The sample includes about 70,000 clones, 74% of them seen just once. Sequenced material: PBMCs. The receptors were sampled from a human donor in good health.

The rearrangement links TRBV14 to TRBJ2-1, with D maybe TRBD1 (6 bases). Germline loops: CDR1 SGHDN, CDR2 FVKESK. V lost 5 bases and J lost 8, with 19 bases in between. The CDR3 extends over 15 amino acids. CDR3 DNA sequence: TGTGCCAGCAGCTCGCGGACAGTAGCATGGGATGAGCAGTTCTTC. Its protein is CASSSRTVAWDEQFF. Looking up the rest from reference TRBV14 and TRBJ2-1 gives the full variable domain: EAGVTQFPSHSVIEKGQTVTLRCDPISGHDNLYWYRRVMGKEIKFLLHFVKESKQDESGMPNNRFLAERTGGTYSTLKVQPAELEDSGVYFCASSSRTVAWDEQFFGPGTRLTVL.

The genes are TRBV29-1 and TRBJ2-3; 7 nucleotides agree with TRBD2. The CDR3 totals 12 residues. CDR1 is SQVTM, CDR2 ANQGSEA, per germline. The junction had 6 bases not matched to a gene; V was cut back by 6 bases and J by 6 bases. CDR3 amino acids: CSVSVGGDTQYF. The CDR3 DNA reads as TGCAGCGTGAGCGTGGGGGGGGATACGCAGTATTTT.

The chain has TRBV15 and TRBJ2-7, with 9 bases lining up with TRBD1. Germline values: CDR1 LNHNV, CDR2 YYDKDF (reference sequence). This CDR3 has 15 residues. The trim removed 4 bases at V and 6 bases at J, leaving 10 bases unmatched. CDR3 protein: CATSKYRDRVREQYF. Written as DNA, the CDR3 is TGTGCCACCAGCAAATACCGGGACAGGGTCCGCGAGCAGTACTTC. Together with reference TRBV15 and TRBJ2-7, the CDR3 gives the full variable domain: DAMVIQNPRYQVTQFGKPVTLSCSQTLNHNVMYWYQQKSSQAPKLLFHYYDKDFNNEADTPDNFQSRRPNTSFCFLDIRSPGLGDTAMYLCATSKYRDRVREQYFGPGTRLTVT.

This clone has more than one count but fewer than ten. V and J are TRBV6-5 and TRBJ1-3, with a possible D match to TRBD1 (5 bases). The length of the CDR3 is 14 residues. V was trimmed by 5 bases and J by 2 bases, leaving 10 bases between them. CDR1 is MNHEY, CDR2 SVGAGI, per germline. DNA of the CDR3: TGTGCCAGCAGTGTCCCGGGGGCTGGAAACACCATATATTTT. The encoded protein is CASSVPGAGNTIYF.

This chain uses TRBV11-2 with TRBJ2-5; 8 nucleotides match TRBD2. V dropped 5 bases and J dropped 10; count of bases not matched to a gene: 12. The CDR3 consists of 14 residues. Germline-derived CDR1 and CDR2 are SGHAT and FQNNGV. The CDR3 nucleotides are TGTGCCAGCAGCAGGGAGCGGGCGGGAGGAGACCAGTACTTC. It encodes CASSRERAGGDQYF.

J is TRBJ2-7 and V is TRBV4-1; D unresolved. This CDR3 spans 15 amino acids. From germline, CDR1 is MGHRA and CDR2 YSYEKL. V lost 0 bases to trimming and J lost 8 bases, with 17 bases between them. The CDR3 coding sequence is TGCGCCAGCAGCCAAGAACTAAGCGACCGCCGCCAGCAGTACTTC. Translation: CASSQELSDRRQQYF.

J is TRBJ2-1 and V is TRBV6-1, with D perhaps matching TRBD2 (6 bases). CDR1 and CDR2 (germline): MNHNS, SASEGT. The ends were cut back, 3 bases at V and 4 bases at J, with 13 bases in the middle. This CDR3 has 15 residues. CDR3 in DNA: TGTGCCAGCAGTGACTGGGGGGATTCGTACAATGAGCAGTTCTTC. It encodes CASSDWGDSYNEQFF.

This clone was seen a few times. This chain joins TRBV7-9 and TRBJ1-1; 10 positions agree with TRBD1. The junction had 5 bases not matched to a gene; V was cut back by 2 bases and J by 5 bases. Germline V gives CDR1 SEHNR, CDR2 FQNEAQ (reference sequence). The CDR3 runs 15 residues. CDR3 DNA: TGTGCCAGCAGCTTATGGGACAGGGGACAAACTGAAGCTTTCTTT. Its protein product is CASSLWDRGQTEAFF.

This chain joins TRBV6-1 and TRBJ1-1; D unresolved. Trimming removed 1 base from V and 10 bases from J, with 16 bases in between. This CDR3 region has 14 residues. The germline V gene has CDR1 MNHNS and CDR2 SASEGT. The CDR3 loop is CASSEDGRARGAFF. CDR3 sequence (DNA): TGTGCCAGCAGTGAAGATGGGAGGGCCCGCGGAGCTTTCTTT.

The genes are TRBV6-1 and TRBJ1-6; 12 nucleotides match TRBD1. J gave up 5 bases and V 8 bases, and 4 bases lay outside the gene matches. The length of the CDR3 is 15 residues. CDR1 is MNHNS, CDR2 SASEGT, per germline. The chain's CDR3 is CASSGTGGDNSPLHF. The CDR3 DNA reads TGTGCCAGCTCCGGGACAGGGGGCGATAATTCACCCCTCCACTTT.

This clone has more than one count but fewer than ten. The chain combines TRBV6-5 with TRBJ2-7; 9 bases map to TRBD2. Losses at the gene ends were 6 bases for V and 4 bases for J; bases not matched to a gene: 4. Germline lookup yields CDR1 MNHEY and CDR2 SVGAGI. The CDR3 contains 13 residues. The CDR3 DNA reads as TGTGCCAGCAGGTCGACTAGCGGATACGAGCAGTACTTC. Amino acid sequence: CASRSTSGYEQYF.

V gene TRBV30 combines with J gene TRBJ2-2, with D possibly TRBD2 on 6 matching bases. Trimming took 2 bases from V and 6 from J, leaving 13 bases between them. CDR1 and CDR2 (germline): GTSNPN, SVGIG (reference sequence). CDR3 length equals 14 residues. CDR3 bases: TGTGCCTGGAGTACGGGAGTGTACGCCGGGGAGCTGTTTTTT. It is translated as CAWSTGVYAGELFF. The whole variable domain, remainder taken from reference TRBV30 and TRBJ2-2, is SQTIHQWPATLVQPVGSPLSLECTVEGTSNPNLYWYRQAAGRGLQLLFYSVGIGQISSEVPQNLSASRPQDRQFILSSKKLLLSDSGFYLCAWSTGVYAGELFFGEGSRLTVL.

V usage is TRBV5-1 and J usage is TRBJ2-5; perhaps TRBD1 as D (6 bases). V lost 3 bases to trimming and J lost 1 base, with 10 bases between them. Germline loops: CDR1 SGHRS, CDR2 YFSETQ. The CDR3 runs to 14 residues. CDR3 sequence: CASSWTDSQETQYF. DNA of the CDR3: TGCGCCAGCAGCTGGACAGATAGCCAAGAGACCCAGTACTTC.

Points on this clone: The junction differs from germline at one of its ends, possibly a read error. The DNA for the CDR3 is TGTGCCAGCAGCTTGATGGGGCAGGGTGAAAGTGGAATCTATGGCTACCCCTTC. Translating gives CASSLMGQGESGIYGYPF. The rearrangement joins TRBV5-4 to TRBJ1-2, with TRBD1 as a possible D gene (5 bases). Germline V gives CDR1 SGHNT, CDR2 YYREEE (reference sequence). The CDR3 is 18 amino acids.

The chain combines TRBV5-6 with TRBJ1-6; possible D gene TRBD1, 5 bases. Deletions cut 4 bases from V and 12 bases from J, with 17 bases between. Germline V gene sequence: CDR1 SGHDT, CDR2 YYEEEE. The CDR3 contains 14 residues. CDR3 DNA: TGTGCCAGCAGCCCCTTTGTGGGGGGAAGACCCCTCCACTTT. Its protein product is CASSPFVGGRPLHF. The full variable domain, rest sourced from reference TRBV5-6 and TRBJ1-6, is DAGVTQSPTHLIKTRGQQVTLRCSPKSGHDTVSWYQQALGQGPQFIFQYYEEEERQRGNFPDRFSGHQFPNYSSELNVNALLLGDSALYLCASSPFVGGRPLHFGNGTRLTVT.

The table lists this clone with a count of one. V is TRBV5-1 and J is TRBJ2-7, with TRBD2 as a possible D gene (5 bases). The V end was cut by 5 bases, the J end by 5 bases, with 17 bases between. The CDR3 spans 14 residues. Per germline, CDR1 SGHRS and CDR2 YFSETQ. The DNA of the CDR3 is TGCGCCAGCAGGGATATTACGGGGATGAACGAGCAGTACTTC. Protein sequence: CASRDITGMNEQYF.

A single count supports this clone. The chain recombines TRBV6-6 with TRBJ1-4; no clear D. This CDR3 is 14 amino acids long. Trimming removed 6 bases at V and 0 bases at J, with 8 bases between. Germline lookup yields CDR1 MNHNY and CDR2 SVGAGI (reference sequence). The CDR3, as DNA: TGTGCCAGCAGCCCTGTCGCAACTAATGAAAAACTGTTTTTT. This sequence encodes CASSPVATNEKLFF.

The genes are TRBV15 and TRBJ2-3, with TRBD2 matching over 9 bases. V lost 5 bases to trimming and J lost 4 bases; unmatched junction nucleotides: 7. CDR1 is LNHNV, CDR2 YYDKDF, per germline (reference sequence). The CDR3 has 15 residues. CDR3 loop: CATSSSGRWADTQYF. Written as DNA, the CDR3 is TGTGCCACCAGCTCAAGCGGGAGGTGGGCAGATACGCAGTATTTT.

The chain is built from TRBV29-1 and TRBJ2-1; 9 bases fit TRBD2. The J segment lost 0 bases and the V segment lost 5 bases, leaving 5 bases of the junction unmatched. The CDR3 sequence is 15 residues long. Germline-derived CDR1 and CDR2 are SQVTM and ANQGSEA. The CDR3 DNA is TGCAGCGTTCCCCTTAGCGGGAGCTCCTACAATGAGCAGTTCTTC. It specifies CSVPLSGSSYNEQFF.

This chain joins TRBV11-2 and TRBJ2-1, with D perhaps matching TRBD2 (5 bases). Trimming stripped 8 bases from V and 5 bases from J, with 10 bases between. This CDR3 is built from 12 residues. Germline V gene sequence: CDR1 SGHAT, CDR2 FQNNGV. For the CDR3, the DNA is TGTGCCAGCCCATCCGGGGACAATGAGCAGTTCTTC. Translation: CASPSGDNEQFF.

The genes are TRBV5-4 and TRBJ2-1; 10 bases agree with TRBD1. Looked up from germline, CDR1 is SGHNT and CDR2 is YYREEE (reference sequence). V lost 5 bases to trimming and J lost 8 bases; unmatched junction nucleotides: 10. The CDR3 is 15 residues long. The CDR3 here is CASRRDRGRGDEQFF. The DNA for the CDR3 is TGTGCCAGCAGACGAGACAGGGGGCGAGGGGATGAGCAGTTCTTC.

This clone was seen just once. CDR3 amino acids: CASSSTSGRGNEQYF. The CDR3 DNA is TGTGCCAGCAGTTCGACTAGCGGGAGGGGTAACGAGCAGTACTTC. J is TRBJ2-7 and V is TRBV6-5, with 14 positions matching TRBD2. The CDR3 loop spans 15 amino acids. The germline CDR1 and CDR2 sequences are MNHEY and SVGAGI. With 4 bases clipped from V and 5 bases from J, the junction kept 4 bases outside the gene matches.

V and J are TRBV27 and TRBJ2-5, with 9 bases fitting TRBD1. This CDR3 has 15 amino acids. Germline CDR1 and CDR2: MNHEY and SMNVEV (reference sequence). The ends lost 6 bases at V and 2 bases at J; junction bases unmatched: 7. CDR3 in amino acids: CASRDRDREQETQYF. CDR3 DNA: TGTGCCAGCAGAGACCGGGACAGGGAACAAGAGACCCAGTACTTC.

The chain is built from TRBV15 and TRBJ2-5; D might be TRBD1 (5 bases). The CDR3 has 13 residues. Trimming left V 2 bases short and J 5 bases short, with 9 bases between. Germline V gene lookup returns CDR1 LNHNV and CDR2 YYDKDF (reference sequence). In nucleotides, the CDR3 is TGTGCCACCAGCAGATTCAAGGGGGAGACCCAGTACTTC. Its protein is CATSRFKGETQYF. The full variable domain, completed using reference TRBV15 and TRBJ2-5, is DAMVIQNPRYQVTQFGKPVTLSCSQTLNHNVMYWYQQKSSQAPKLLFHYYDKDFNNEADTPDNFQSRRPNTSFCFLDIRSPGLGDTAMYLCATSRFKGETQYFGPGTRLLVL.

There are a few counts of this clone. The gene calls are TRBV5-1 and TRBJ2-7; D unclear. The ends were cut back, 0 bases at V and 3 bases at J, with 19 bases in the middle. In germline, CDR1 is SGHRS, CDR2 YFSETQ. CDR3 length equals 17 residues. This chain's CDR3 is CASSLDRVLTRYYEQYF. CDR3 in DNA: TGCGCCAGCAGCTTGGACCGCGTACTTACTCGTTACTACGAGCAGTACTTC.

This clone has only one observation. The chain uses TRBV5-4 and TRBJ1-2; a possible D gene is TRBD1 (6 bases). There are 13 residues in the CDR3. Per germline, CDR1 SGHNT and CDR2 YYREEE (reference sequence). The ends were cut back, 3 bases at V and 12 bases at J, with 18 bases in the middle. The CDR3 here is CASSYPGHRNDTF. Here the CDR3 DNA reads TGTGCCAGCAGCTATCCGGGACACCGGAACGACACCTTC.

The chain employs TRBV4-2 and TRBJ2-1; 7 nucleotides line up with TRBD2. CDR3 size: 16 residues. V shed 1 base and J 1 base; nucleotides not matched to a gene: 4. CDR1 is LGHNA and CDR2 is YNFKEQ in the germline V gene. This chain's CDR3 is CASSQVAGESYNEQFF. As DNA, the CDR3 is TGTGCCAGCAGCCAAGTGGCGGGAGAATCCTACAATGAGCAGTTCTTC.